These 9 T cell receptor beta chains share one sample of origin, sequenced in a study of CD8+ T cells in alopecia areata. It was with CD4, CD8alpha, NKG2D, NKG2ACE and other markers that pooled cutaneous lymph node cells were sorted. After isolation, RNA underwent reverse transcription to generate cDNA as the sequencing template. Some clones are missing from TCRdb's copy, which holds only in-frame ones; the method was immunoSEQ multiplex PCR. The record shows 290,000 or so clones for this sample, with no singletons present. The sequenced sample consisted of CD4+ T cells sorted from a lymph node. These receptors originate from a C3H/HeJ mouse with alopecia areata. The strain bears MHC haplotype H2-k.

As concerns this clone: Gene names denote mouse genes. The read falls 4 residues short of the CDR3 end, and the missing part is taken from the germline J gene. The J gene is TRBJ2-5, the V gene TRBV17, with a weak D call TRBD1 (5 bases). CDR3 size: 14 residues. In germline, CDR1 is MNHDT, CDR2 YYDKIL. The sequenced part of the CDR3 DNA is TGTGCTAGCAGTAGAGACAGGGAGGAAGAC. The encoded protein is CASSRDREED. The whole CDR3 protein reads CASSRDREEDTQYF.

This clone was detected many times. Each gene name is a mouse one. The DNA read from the CDR3 is TGTGCCAGCTCTCTCCGGGACAGTGCAAACTCC. Protein product: CASSLRDSANS. The CDR3, in full, reads CASSLRDSANSDYTF. V gene TRBV12-1 combines with J gene TRBJ1-2; 7 nucleotides line up with TRBD1. The read is 4 residues too short to cover the CDR3 end, so that end is filled in from the germline J gene. Trimming cost V 0 bases and J 0 bases; bases outside gene matches: 3. The germline V gene encodes CDR1 SGHSN and CDR2 HYEKVE. The CDR3 length is 15 residues.

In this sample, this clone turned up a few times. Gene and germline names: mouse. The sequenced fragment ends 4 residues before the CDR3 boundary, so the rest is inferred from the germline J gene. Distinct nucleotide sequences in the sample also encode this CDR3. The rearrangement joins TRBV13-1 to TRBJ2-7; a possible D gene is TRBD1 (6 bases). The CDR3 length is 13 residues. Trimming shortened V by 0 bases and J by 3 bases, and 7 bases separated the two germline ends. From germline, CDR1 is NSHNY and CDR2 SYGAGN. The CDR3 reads CASSDGDNYEQYF. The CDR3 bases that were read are TGTGCCAGCAGTGATGGGGACAACTAT.

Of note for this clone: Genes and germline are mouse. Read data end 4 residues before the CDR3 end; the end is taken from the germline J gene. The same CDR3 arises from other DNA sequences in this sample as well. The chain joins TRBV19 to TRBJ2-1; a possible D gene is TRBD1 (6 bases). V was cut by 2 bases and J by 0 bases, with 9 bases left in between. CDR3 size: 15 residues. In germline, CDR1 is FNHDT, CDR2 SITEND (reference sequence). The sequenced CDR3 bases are TGTGCCAGCAGTATCCGCAGGGGTAACTATGCT. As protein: CASSIRRGNYA. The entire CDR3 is CASSIRRGNYAEQFF.

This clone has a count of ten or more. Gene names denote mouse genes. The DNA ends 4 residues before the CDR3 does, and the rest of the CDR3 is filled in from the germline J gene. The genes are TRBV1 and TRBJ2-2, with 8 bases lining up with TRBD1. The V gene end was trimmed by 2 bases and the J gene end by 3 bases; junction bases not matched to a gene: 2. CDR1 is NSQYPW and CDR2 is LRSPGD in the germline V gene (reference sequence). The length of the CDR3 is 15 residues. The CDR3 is CTCSAIQGDTGQLYF. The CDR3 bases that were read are TGCACCTGCAGTGCAATACAGGGGGACACCGGG.

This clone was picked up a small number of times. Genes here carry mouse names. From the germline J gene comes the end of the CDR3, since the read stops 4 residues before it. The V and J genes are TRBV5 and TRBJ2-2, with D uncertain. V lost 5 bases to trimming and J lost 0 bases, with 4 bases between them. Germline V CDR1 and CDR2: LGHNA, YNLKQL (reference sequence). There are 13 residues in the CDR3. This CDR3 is CASSDTNTGQLYF. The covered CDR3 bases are TGTGCCAGCAGCGACACAAACACCGGG.

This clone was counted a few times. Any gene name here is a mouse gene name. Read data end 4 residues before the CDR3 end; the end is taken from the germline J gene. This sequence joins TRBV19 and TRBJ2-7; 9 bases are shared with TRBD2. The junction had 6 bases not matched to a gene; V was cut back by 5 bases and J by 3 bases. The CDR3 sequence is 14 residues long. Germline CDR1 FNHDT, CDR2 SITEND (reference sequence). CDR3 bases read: TGTGCCAGCAGCCCGACTGGGGGCATCTAT. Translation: CASSPTGGIY. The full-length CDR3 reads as CASSPTGGIYEQYF. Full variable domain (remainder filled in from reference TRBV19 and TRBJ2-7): GGIITQTPKFLIGQEGQKLTLKCQQNFNHDTMYWYRQDSGKGLRLIYYSITENDLQKGDLSEGYDASREKKSSFSLTVTSAQKNEMAVFLCASSPTGGIYEQYFGPGTRLTVL.

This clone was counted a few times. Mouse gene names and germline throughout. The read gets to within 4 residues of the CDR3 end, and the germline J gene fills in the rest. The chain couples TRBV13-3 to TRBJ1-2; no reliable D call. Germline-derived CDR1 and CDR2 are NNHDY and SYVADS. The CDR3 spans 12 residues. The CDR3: CASSDKRVDYTF. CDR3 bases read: TGTGCCAGCAGTGATAAGAGGGTC.

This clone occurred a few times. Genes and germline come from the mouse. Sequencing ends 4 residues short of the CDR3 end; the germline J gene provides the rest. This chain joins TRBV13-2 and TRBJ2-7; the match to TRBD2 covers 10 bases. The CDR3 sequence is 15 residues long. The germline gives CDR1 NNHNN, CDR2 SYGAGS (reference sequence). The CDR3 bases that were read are TGTGCCAGCGGTGATGCACTGGGACTGGGGTAT. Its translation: CASGDALGLGY. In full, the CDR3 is CASGDALGLGYEQYF.